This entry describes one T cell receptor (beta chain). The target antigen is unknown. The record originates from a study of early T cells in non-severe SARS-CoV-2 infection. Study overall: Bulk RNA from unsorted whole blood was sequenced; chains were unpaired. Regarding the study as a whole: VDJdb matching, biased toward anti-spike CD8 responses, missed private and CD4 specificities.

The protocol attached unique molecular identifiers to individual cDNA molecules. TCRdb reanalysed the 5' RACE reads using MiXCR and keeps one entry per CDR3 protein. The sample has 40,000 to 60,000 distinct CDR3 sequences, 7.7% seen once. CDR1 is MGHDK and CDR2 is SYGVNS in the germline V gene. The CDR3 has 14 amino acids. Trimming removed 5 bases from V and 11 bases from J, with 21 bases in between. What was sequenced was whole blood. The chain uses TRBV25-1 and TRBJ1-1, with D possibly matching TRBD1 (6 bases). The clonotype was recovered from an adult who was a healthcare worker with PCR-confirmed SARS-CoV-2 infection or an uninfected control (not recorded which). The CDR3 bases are TGTGCCAGCAGTATCGACGGGGGGCGTAGAGACGCTTTCTTT. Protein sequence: CASSIDGGRRDAFF.